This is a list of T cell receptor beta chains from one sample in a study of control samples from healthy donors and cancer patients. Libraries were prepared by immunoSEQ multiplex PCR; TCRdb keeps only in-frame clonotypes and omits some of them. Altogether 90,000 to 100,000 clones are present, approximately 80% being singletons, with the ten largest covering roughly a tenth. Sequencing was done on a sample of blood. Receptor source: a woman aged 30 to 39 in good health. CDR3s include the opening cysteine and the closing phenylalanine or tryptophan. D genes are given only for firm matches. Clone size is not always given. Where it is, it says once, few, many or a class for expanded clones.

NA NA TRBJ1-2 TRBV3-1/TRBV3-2 CASSQVAANYGYTF TGTGCCAGCAGCCAAGTCGCAGCTAACTATGGCTACACCTTC
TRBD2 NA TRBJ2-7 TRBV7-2 CASSRSGLVRYEQYF TGTGCCAGCAGCCGCTCGGGACTAGTACGCTACGAGCAGTACTTC
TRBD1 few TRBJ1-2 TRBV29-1 CSVGQGAEGYTF TGCAGCGTCGGACAGGGGGCGGAAGGCTACACCTTC
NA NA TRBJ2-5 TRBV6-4 CASSAGAGETQYF TGTGCCAGCAGTGCAGGGGCGGGAGAGACCCAGTACTTC
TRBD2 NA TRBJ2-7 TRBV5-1 CASSLAVLAETYEQYF TGCGCCAGCAGCTTGGCCGTGCTAGCGGAAACCTACGAGCAGTACTTC
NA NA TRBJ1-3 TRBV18 CASSPAPISGNTIYF TGTGCCAGCTCACCAGCTCCTATCTCTGGAAACACCATATATTTT
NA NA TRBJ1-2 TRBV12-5 CASGLALEGYGYTF TGTGCTAGTGGTTTGGCTCTGGAGGGGTATGGCTACACCTTC
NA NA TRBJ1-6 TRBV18 CASSPRRGDSPLHF TGTGCCAGCTCACCTCGCCGGGGGGATTCACCCCTCCACTTT
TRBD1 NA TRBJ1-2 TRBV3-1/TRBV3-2 CASSHRRGQGNYGYTF TGTGCCAGCAGCCACCGGCGAGGACAGGGCAACTATGGCTACACCTTC
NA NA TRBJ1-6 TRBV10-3 CAAQEGGAGNSPLHF TGTGCCGCGCAAGAGGGGGGGGCTGGCAATTCACCCCTCCACTTT
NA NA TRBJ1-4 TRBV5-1 CASSSGPNEKLFF TGCGCCAGCAGTTCTGGCCCTAATGAAAAACTGTTTTTT
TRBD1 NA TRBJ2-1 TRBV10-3 CAISESFPDRRFF TGTGCCATCAGTGAGTCGTTTCCGGACAGGCGGTTCTTC
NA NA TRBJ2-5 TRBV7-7 CASSLMANGETQYF TGTGCCAGCAGCTTAATGGCTAATGGGGAGACCCAGTACTTC
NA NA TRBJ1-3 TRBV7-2 CASSQRAGRNTIYF TGTGCCAGCAGCCAGAGGGCAGGGAGAAACACCATATATTTT
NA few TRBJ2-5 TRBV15 CATSRGSETQYF TGTGCCACCAGCAGAGGGTCGGAGACCCAGTACTTC
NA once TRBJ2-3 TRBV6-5 CASSSTSDTQYF TGTGCCAGCAGTTCGACGTCAGATACGCAGTATTTT
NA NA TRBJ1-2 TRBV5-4 CASLLWGSNYGYTF TGTGCCAGCCTGCTATGGGGCTCTAACTATGGCTACACCTTC
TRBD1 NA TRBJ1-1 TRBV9 CASSVDTGELTEAFF TGTGCCAGCAGCGTAGATACAGGGGAATTAACTGAAGCTTTCTTT
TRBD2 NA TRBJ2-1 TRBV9 CASSVRPPSGHNEQFF TGTGCCAGCAGCGTTCGGCCCCCTAGCGGTCACAATGAGCAGTTCTTC
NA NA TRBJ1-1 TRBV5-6 CASSLVGGLTEAFF TGTGCCAGCAGCTTGGTTGGAGGGCTCACTGAAGCTTTCTTT
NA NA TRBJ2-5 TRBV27 CASSPFGNQETQYF TGTGCCAGCAGTCCTTTTGGTAACCAAGAGACCCAGTACTTC
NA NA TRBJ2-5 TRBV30 CAWSTGTGKTQYF TGTGCCTGGAGTACCGGGACTGGAAAGACCCAGTACTTC
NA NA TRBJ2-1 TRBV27 CASPHRTVRYNEQFF TGTGCCAGCCCGCACAGGACAGTTCGCTACAATGAGCAGTTCTTC
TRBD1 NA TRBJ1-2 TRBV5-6 CASRLLRGRDGYTF TGTGCCAGCAGACTACTCAGGGGGAGGGATGGCTACACCTTC
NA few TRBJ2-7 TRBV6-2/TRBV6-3 CASSYSRLNYEQYF TGTGCCAGCAGTTACTCGAGGCTTAACTACGAGCAGTACTTC
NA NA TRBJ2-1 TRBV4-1 CASSQDPRVGGASYNEQFF TGCGCCAGCAGCCAAGACCCCCGGGTAGGGGGGGCTTCCTACAATGAGCAGTTCTTC
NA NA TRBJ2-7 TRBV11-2 CASSLVAGLSYEQYF TGTGCCAGCAGCTTAGTAGCAGGACTCTCCTACGAGCAGTACTTC
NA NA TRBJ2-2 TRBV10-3 CAIRDPSSANTGELFF TGTGCCATCAGGGATCCTTCTAGCGCGAACACCGGGGAGCTGTTTTTT
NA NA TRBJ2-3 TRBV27 CATGGSTDTQYF TGTGCCACCGGGGGATCGACAGATACGCAGTATTTT
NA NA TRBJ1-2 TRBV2 CASSTSGFYGYTF TGTGCCAGCAGCACCTCAGGGTTCTATGGCTACACCTTC
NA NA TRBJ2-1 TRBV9 CASSVNFNAGNEQFF TGTGCCAGCAGCGTAAATTTTAACGCGGGGAATGAGCAGTTCTTC
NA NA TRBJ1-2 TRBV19 CASSKEINYGYTF TGTGCCAGTAGTAAGGAGATTAACTATGGCTACACCTTC
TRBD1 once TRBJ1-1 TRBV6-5 CASRFRDRSTEAFF TGTGCCAGCAGATTCCGGGACAGGAGTACTGAAGCTTTCTTT
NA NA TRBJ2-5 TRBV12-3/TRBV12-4 CASSFGGTRDQYF TGTGCCAGCAGTTTTGGCGGTACCAGGGACCAGTACTTC
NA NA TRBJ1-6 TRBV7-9 CASSIQSSYNSPLHF TGTGCCAGCAGCATACAGAGCTCCTATAATTCACCCCTCCACTTT
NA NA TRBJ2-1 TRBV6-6 CASSQGFGNEQFF TGTGCCAGCAGCCAGGGATTTGGCAATGAGCAGTTCTTC
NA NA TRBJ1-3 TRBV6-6 CASSTSGNTIYF TGTGCCAGCAGTACCTCTGGAAACACCATATATTTT
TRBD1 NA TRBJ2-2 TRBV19 CASSIDPGQINTGELFF TGTGCCAGTAGTATAGATCCGGGACAGATCAACACCGGGGAGCTGTTTTTT
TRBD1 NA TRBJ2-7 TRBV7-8 CASSRDRGDEQYF TGTGCCAGCAGCCGCGACAGGGGAGACGAGCAGTACTTC
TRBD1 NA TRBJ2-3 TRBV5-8 CASSSTGQGGREQYF TGTGCCAGCAGCTCAACGGGACAGGGGGGGAGGGAGCAGTATTTT
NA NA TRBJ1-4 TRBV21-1 CASSNGAHEKLFF TGTGCCAGCAGCAACGGGGCCCACGAAAAACTGTTTTTT
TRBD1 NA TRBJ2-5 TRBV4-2 CASSQGGTGNKETQYF TGTGCCAGCAGCCAGGGAGGGACAGGGAACAAAGAGACCCAGTACTTC
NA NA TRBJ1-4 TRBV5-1 CASSLADSEKLFF TGCGCCAGCAGCTTGGCAGATAGCGAAAAACTGTTTTTT
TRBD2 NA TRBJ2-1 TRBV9 CASASGGAWNEQFF TGTGCCAGCGCTAGCGGGGGGGCTTGGAATGAGCAGTTCTTC
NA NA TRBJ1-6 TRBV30 CAWSVARGSSPLHF TGTGCCTGGAGTGTCGCCAGGGGTAGTTCACCCCTCCACTTT
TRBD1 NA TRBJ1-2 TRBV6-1 CASSERTGGYGYTF TGTGCCAGCAGTGAAAGGACAGGGGGCTATGGCTACACCTTC
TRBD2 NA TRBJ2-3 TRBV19 CASAGTSGGAGADTQYF TGTGCCAGTGCCGGGACTAGCGGGGGGGCTGGTGCAGATACGCAGTATTTT
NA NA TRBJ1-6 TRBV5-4 CASSKGDWDSPLHF TGTGCCAGCAGCAAAGGGGACTGGGATTCACCCCTCCACTTT
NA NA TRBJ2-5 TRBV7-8 CASSLRPQETQYF TGTGCCAGCAGCTTAAGGCCTCAAGAGACCCAGTACTTC
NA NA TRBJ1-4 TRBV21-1 CASETNEKLFF TGTGCCAGCGAAACTAATGAAAAACTGTTTTTT
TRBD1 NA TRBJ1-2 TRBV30 CAWSEDRHYGYTF TGTGCCTGGAGTGAGGACAGGCACTATGGCTACACCTTC
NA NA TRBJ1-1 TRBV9 CASSAGVGTEAFF TGTGCCAGCAGCGCAGGGGTAGGTACTGAAGCTTTCTTT
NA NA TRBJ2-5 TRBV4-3 CASSQGRYRGQETQYF TGCGCCAGCAGCCAAGGTCGTTATCGGGGGCAAGAGACCCAGTACTTC
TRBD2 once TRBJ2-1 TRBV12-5 CASGLYLAGTNEQFF TGTGCTAGTGGTTTGTACCTAGCGGGGACTAATGAGCAGTTCTTC
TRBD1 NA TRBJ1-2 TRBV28 CASNRGYGYTF TGTGCCAGCAACAGGGGGTATGGCTACACCTTC